The following is a T cell receptor beta chain sequence with its context. A sample-barcoded 5' primer and a J-beta primer mix were used in a second PCR of roughly 6 to 11 cycles. Through a template-switch adaptor with 12 random nucleotides, each cDNA molecule received a tag. TCRdb re-derived calls from the 5' RACE reads in MiXCR, one entry per CDR3 protein. The table includes around 900,000 distinct CDR3 sequences, roughly half detected once. V lost 6 bases and J lost 0; bases outside the gene matches: 16. The CDR3 runs 19 residues. Germline-derived CDR1 and CDR2 are SEHNR and FQNEAQ (reference sequence). The sample is drawn from a study of blood T cells in healthy people across ages.

The TCR originated in a woman aged 55-75 years in good health. The V gene is TRBV7-9, the J gene TRBJ2-5; 10 positions match TRBD2. The specimen sequenced was blood. The CDR3, as DNA: TGTGCCAGCAGTCCTTCCCTAGCGGGAGCCCGAATGTACCAAGAGACCCAGTACTTC. Protein product: CASSPSLAGARMYQETQYF.